Below, 9 T cell receptor beta chains from the same sample are listed, as sequenced in a study of control samples from healthy donors and cancer patients. Method: immunoSEQ multiplex PCR; TCRdb's copy keeps in-frame clones and lacks some. In the table there are around 20,000 clones, approximately 82% of which are singletons. The sample consisted of PBMCs. These receptors originate from an elderly man with head and neck cancer.

This clone was seen more than once but under ten times. The chain combines TRBV7-9 with TRBJ2-3, with TRBD1 matching 8 bases. The CDR3 has 17 amino acids. Per the germline V gene, CDR1 is SEHNR and CDR2 is FQNEAQ (reference sequence). V gave up 4 bases and J gave up 1 base; unmatched junction bases: 10. The CDR3 is CASSSGRDRSRTDTQYF. CDR3 DNA: TGTGCCAGCAGCTCCGGACGGGACAGGAGCCGCACAGATACGCAGTATTTT.

V and J are TRBV6-5 and TRBJ1-4; 8 bases map to TRBD1. The CDR3 runs to 14 residues. Germline V gene sequence: CDR1 MNHEY, CDR2 SVGAGI. V shed 6 bases, J shed 7 bases, and the junction held 7 bases outside the gene matches. The CDR3, as DNA: TGTGCCAGCAGAATAGACAGGGGTTTTGAAAAACTGTTTTTT. It translates to CASRIDRGFEKLFF.

The chain uses TRBV19 and TRBJ1-5; no clear D gene. The germline V and J ends were trimmed by 5 bases and 7 bases, with 15 bases remaining between them. The CDR3 contains 14 residues. CDR1 is LNHDA and CDR2 is SQIVND in the germline V gene (reference sequence). The CDR3 DNA sequence: TGTGCCAGTAGTCCCCGAAGTGGCTTGCAGCCCCAGCATTTT. This gives the protein CASSPRSGLQPQHF.

The chain has TRBV10-1 and TRBJ2-5; weak D call: TRBD1 (5 bases). The CDR3 totals 14 residues. V lost 0 bases and J lost 1, with 6 bases in between. Per germline, CDR1 WNHNN and CDR2 SYGVQD (reference sequence). CDR3 bases: TGCGCCAGCAGTGAGTCGACAGCCCAAGAGACCCAGTACTTC. Translated, it gives CASSESTAQETQYF.

V usage is TRBV27 and J usage is TRBJ2-7; weak D call: TRBD1 (5 bases). This CDR3 is built from 12 residues. V dropped 0 bases and J dropped 6 bases, with 6 bases sitting between them. Germline CDR1 and CDR2: MNHEY and SMNVEV (reference sequence). CDR3 sequence (DNA): TGTGCCAGCAGTTTATCGGGGCTCGAGCAGTACTTC. Translation gives CASSLSGLEQYF.

The chain employs TRBV6-5 and TRBJ2-6; D ambiguous. CDR3 length: 15 amino acids. Germline CDR1 is MNHEY and CDR2 is SVGAGI. With 6 bases removed from V and 0 bases from J, the gap between germline ends came to 9 bases. In DNA, the CDR3 is TGTGCCAGCAGCCGTACTGACTCTGGGGCCAACGTCCTGACTTTC. Translation gives CASSRTDSGANVLTF.

The chain links TRBV7-2 to TRBJ2-5; 7 positions match TRBD2. CDR3 size: 15 residues. CDR1 is SGHTA and CDR2 is FQGNSA in the germline V gene. Germline trimming cut 1 base from V and 5 bases from J; bases unmatched to any gene: 7. The CDR3 spells CASSLVHTREETQYF. CDR3 DNA: TGTGCCAGCAGCTTAGTCCATACGCGGGAGGAGACCCAGTACTTC.

The chain joins TRBV18 to TRBJ2-3, with TRBD2 identical over 9 bases. This CDR3 has 17 amino acids. V shed 3 bases and J 3 bases; nucleotides not matched to a gene: 10. In germline, CDR1 is KGHSH, CDR2 LQKENI. CDR3: CASSPYVSGSTTDTQYF. Written as DNA, the CDR3 is TGTGCCAGCTCACCTTACGTTAGCGGGAGTACAACAGATACGCAGTATTTT.

In this sample, this clone turned up once. The rearrangement links TRBV10-3 to TRBJ1-1; unclear D gene. Trimming stripped 9 bases from V and 0 bases from J, with 11 bases between. The CDR3 has 13 residues. The germline CDR1 and CDR2 sequences are ENHRY and SYGVKD. CDR3 region: CAIRVSMNTEAFF. The CDR3 DNA sequence: TGTGCCATTCGGGTAAGTATGAACACTGAAGCTTTCTTT.